Only a few counts were recorded for the clone carrying this T cell receptor beta chain. Its antigen is not known. These data come from a study of T cells after yellow fever vaccination. About the research overall: SMART-Seq v4 Ultra Low Input handled preparation of low-cell-number fractions. Study conclusions and caveats: It was the secondary response that reached its peak faster, day 5 versus 15, but it was weaker. Booster samples showed a return of most primary-vaccination clones (roughly 96% CD4, approximately 88% CD8).

Conversion of TCR transcripts into cDNA relied on 5'RACE template switching, which added a universal primer site and UMIs. TCRdb redid the calling of the 5' RACE reads with MiXCR, one entry per CDR3 protein. The sample includes about 550,000 distinct CDR3 sequences, roughly a fifth of them seen just once. CDR3 size: 14 residues. Trimming took 6 bases from V and 11 from J; bases not matched to a gene: 7. Germline V CDR1 and CDR2: MNHNS, SASEGT. The clonotype was recovered from a man aged 30-40 years who received the YFV17D yellow fever vaccine. The material was PBMCs, obtained 15 days after the yellow fever booster vaccination. This chain uses TRBV6-1 with TRBJ1-6, with 10 bases that match TRBD1. CDR3 residues: CASSSGTGVTPLHF. The CDR3 DNA follows: TGTGCCAGCAGCTCCGGGACAGGGGTAACACCCCTCCACTTT.